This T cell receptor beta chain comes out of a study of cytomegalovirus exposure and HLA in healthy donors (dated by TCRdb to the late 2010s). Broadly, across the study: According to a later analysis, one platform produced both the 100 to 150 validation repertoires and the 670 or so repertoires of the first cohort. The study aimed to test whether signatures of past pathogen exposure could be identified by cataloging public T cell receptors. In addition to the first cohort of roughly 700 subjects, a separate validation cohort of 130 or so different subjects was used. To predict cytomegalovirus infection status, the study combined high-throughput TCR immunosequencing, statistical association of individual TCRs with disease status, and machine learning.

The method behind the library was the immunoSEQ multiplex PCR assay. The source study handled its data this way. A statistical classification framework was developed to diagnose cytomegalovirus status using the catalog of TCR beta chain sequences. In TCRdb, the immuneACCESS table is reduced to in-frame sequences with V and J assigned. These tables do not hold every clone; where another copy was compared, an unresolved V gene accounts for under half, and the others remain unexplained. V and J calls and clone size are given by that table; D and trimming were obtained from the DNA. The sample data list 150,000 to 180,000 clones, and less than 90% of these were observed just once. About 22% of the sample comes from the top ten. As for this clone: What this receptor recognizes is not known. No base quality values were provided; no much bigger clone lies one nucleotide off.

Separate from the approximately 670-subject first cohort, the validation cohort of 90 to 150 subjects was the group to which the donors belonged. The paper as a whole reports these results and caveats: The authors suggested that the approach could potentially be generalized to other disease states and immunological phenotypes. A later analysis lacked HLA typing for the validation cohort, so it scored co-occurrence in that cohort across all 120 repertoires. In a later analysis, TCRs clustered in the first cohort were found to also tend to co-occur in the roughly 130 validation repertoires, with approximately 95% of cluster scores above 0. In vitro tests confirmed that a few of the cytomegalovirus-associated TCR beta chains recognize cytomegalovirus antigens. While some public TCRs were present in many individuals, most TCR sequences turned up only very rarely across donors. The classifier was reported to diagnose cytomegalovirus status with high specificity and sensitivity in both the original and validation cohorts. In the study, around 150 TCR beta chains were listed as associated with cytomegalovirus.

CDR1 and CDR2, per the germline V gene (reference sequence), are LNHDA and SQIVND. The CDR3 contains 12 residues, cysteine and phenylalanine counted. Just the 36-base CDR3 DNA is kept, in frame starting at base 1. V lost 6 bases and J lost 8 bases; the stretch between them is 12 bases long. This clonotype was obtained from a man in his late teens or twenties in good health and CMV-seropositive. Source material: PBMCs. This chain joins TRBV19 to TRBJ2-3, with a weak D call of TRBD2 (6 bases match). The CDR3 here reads CASSPGGVTQYF. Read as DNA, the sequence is TGTGCCAGTAGCCCCGGAGGGGTTACGCAGTATTTT.